This T cell receptor beta chain originates from a study of OX40 agonist ivuxolimab in advanced cancers. Across the study: The study enrolled dose-escalation patients with hepatocellular carcinoma, melanoma, renal cell or head and neck cancer. Treatment received earlier with anti-PD-1, anti-PD-L1 or anti-CTLA-4 agents was allowed, and more than 30% had some.

The CDR3 totals 12 residues. The V and J ends lost 9 bases and 2 bases respectively, with 10 bases between them. CDR1 and CDR2 (germline): SNHLY, FYNNEI. Samples were taken at baseline and on day 1 of cycles 4 and 7. With regard to this clone: The antigen is unknown.

Profiled with immunoSEQ multiplex PCR; TCRdb holds only in-frame clones, not every one. This table has over 85,000 clones, approximately 81% appearing once. General observations from the study: The mean number of expanded clones was higher in CD8+ T cells than in CD4+.

The V call is TRBV2, the J call TRBJ1-2, with D perhaps matching TRBD1 (5 bases). This TCR was sampled from an adult with an advanced solid tumor such as melanoma, head and neck, liver or kidney cancer. The material was CD4+ or CD8+ T cells sorted from blood, obtained in a trial of the OX40 agonist ivuxolimab. DNA for the CDR3: TGTGCCAGAACCCCAGGGAACTATGGCTACACCTTC. Translating it yields CARTPGNYGYTF. The full variable domain, completed using reference TRBV2 and TRBJ1-2, is EPEVTQTPSHQVTQMGQEVILRCVPISNHLYFYWYRQILGQKVEFLVSFYNNEISEKSEIFDDQFSVERPDGSNFTLKIRSTKLEDSAMYFCARTPGNYGYTFGSGTRLTVV.